The 27 T cell receptor beta chains given below trace back to one sample, sequenced in a study of a mutant IDH1 vaccine in newly diagnosed glioma (dated by TCRdb to about 2021). Interpreted using the paper, the time point label stands for: week 5, during vaccination. Each vaccine dose, consisting of 300 ug of a 20-mer mutant IDH1 peptide in Montanide, was administered subcutaneously with topical imiquimod. What these receptors recognize is not known. Library creation used the immunoSEQ multiplex PCR assay. TCRdb obtained this table from immuneACCESS and retained in-frame rearrangements with V and J assigned. These tables miss some clones; where compared with another copy, unresolved V genes account for less than half of the shortfall, and the remainder is unexplained. The table for this sample lists 50,000 to 55,000 clones; 78% of them were counted only once. Approximately 5.2% of the sample is held by the ten biggest clonotypes.

This specimen was PBMCs, taken from a glioma patient whose treatment included an IDH1 peptide vaccine. The origin of the receptors is a man in his fifties with glioma.

This sequence joins TRBV25-1 and TRBJ2-5; D remains unclear. The DNA matches TRBJ2-7 better at its end, which makes the J call doubtful. CDR1 and CDR2 from the germline V gene are MGHDK and SYGVNS. This CDR3 has 13 residues. The DNA of the CDR3 is TGTGCCAGCAGTGAGCGACATTTATACGAGCAGTACTTC. Amino acids: CASSERHLYEQYF.

The chain is built from TRBV6-5 and TRBJ2-1; 10 positions agree with TRBD1. J was trimmed by 5 bases and V by 1 base; bases with no gene match: 5. Germline values: CDR1 MNHEY, CDR2 SVGAGI. The CDR3 contains 16 residues. As DNA, the CDR3 is TGTGCCAGCAGTTACTTACGACAGGGGGCCCACAATGAGCAGTTCTTC. Its translation: CASSYLRQGAHNEQFF.

CDR3 in DNA: TGCGCCAGCAACACAGGAACAACTAATGAAAAACTGTTTTTT. Translating gives CASNTGTTNEKLFF. The chain carries TRBV5-1 and TRBJ1-4; maybe TRBD1 (5 bases). In germline, CDR1 is SGHRS, CDR2 YFSETQ. CDR3 size: 14 residues. Trimming stripped 6 bases from V and 0 bases from J, with 9 bases between.

The CDR3 coding sequence is TGTGCCAGTAGTATTTCCCAGGGACAGGGGAACACCGGGGAGCTGTTTTTT. Its translation is CASSISQGQGNTGELFF. V usage is TRBV19 and J usage is TRBJ2-2; 9 bases fit TRBD1. CDR3 length equals 17 residues. V dropped 3 bases and J dropped 1; count of bases not matched to a gene: 6. Germline V CDR1 and CDR2: LNHDA, SQIVND (reference sequence).

CDR3 in amino acids: CASSLGDRAGELFF. The DNA for the CDR3 is TGCGCCAGCAGCTTGGGCGACAGGGCCGGGGAGCTGTTTTTT. The gene calls are TRBV5-1 and TRBJ2-2, with TRBD1 identical over 7 bases. This CDR3 has 14 amino acids. After removal of 0 bases from V and 6 bases from J, the junction contained 2 bases not matched to a gene. Germline V lookup: CDR1 SGHRS, CDR2 YFSETQ. The full variable domain, completed using reference TRBV5-1 and TRBJ2-2, is KAGVTQTPRYLIKTRGQQVTLSCSPISGHRSVSWYQQTPGQGLQFLFEYFSETQRNKGNFPGRFSGRQFSNSRSEMNVSTLELGDSALYLCASSLGDRAGELFFGEGSRLTVL.

The genes are TRBV14 and TRBJ2-1; D perhaps matches TRBD1 (6 bases). Germline CDR1 is SGHDN and CDR2 is FVKESK. The CDR3 consists of 15 residues. The V gene lost 4 bases and the J gene lost 0 bases, with 10 bases spanning the gap. CDR3: CASSRTVTSYNEQFF. As DNA, the CDR3 is TGTGCCAGCAGCCGGACAGTTACCTCCTACAATGAGCAGTTCTTC.

The rearrangement links TRBV5-1 to TRBJ2-1, with D perhaps being TRBD1 or TRBD2 (5 bases each). Germline V CDR1 and CDR2: SGHRS, YFSETQ. Trimming shortened V by 4 bases and J by 9 bases, and 14 bases separated the two germline ends. The CDR3 extends over 13 amino acids. CDR3 DNA: TGCGCCAGCAGCAACGGGGCCGATAGTGAGCAGTTCTTC. This codes for CASSNGADSEQFF.

The V and J genes are TRBV7-2 and TRBJ1-5; D uncertain. Trimming removed 2 bases from V and 0 bases from J, with 8 bases in between. The CDR3 consists of 15 residues. The germline gives CDR1 SGHTA, CDR2 FQGNSA. The CDR3: CASSLSGISNQPQHF. Here the CDR3 DNA reads TGTGCCAGCAGCTTAAGCGGCATTAGCAATCAGCCCCAGCATTTT.

This clone was detected only a few times. DNA for the CDR3: TGCGCCAGCAGCAGTAGGGGGGGCACTGAAGCTTTCTTT. It translates to CASSSRGGTEAFF. The chain uses TRBV5-1 and TRBJ1-1; tentative D call: TRBD1 (6 bases). The CDR3 covers 13 residues. Trimming left V 4 bases short and J 4 bases short, with 11 bases between. CDR1 is SGHRS, CDR2 YFSETQ, per germline.

This rearrangement joins TRBV27 to TRBJ1-1; D call uncertain. Trimming left V 3 bases short and J 5 bases short, with 13 bases between. CDR3 size: 14 residues. Germline CDR1 and CDR2: MNHEY and SMNVEV (reference sequence). CDR3 sequence: CASSFGPGNTEAFF. For the CDR3, the DNA is TGTGCCAGCAGTTTTGGGCCGGGGAATACTGAAGCTTTCTTT.

J is TRBJ1-2 and V is TRBV30; 7 bases line up with TRBD1. Per germline, CDR1 GTSNPN and CDR2 SVGIG (reference sequence). This CDR3 contains 13 residues. The junction had 8 bases not matched to a gene; V was cut back by 3 bases and J by 7 bases. The CDR3 DNA reads TGTGCCTGGAGCGCGAGACAGGGTGGTGGCTACACCTTC. Its protein is CAWSARQGGGYTF.

The rearrangement joins TRBV19 to TRBJ1-1; D is perhaps TRBD1 (6 bases). This CDR3 comprises 13 residues. Trimming removed 8 bases at V and 0 bases at J, with 10 bases between. Germline CDR1 is LNHDA and CDR2 is SQIVND (reference sequence). For the CDR3, the DNA is TGTGCCAGTTGGACAGACATGAACACTGAAGCTTTCTTT. This encodes CASWTDMNTEAFF.

The chain combines TRBV29-1 with TRBJ1-1, with D unresolved. Trimming pared 1 base from V and 0 bases from J, leaving 12 bases between. Germline CDR1 reads SQVTM; CDR2 reads ANQGSEA. The CDR3 is 15 amino acids. The CDR3 bases are TGCAGCGTTGAAGGGGCGGCGGCAATGAACACTGAAGCTTTCTTT. Its translation is CSVEGAAAMNTEAFF.

J is TRBJ1-3 and V is TRBV10-3; 10 bases fit TRBD1. Germline V CDR1 and CDR2: ENHRY, SYGVKD. The V gene end was trimmed by 5 bases and the J gene end by 4 bases; junction bases not matched to a gene: 5. The length of the CDR3 is 15 residues. CDR3 residues: CAISPTGGAGNTIYF. Written as DNA, the CDR3 is TGTGCCATCAGTCCGACAGGGGGCGCGGGAAACACCATATATTTT.

The chain recombines TRBV10-3 with TRBJ1-1, with TRBD1 as a possible D gene (5 bases). The CDR3 length is 13 residues. Germline V gene sequence: CDR1 ENHRY, CDR2 SYGVKD. V was clipped by 3 bases and J by 0 bases, with 5 bases between them. CDR3 coding DNA: TGTGCCATCAGTGAAGGGGTGAACACTGAAGCTTTCTTT. The encoded protein is CAISEGVNTEAFF.

The chain carries TRBV27 and TRBJ2-7; TRBD2 agrees at 13 bases. Per the germline V gene, CDR1 is MNHEY and CDR2 is SMNVEV (reference sequence). The CDR3 has 15 amino acids. Trimming took 3 bases from V and 7 from J; bases not matched to a gene: 6. CDR3 nucleotide sequence: TGTGCCAGCAGTTTTGGACTAGCGGGGGCCGCAGAGCAGTACTTC. Translated: CASSFGLAGAAEQYF.

The J gene is TRBJ2-7, the V gene TRBV29-1; 10 positions agree with TRBD2. Trimming at V came to 4 bases and at J to 4 bases, leaving 4 bases not matched to a gene. Germline CDR1 SQVTM, CDR2 ANQGSEA. The CDR3 is made up of 13 amino acids. CDR3: CSVGLAGAYEQYF. The DNA of the CDR3 is TGCAGCGTTGGCCTAGCGGGGGCATACGAGCAGTACTTC.

CDR3 nucleotides: TGTGCCAGCAGTCCTCGGACTAGCGGGGTTCTAGCCTACGAGCAGTACTTC. This encodes CASSPRTSGVLAYEQYF. V and J are TRBV27 and TRBJ2-7; 12 bases are shared with TRBD2. Looked up from germline, CDR1 is MNHEY and CDR2 is SMNVEV (reference sequence). This CDR3 has 17 residues. The J segment lost 2 bases and the V segment lost 5 bases, leaving 10 bases of the junction unmatched.

The genes are TRBV30 and TRBJ1-2, with a weak D call TRBD1 (6 bases). The CDR3 length is 14 residues. Looked up from germline, CDR1 is GTSNPN and CDR2 is SVGIG (reference sequence). Between the trimmed V and J ends, which lost 4 bases and 3 bases, there was a span of 15 bases. In DNA form, the CDR3 reads TGTGCCTGGAACGCAGGGGTGGGGCACTATGGCTACACCTTC. Its translation: CAWNAGVGHYGYTF.

Within the sample, this clone is medium-sized. The chain carries TRBV30 and TRBJ1-1; D unresolved. The germline V gene has CDR1 GTSNPN and CDR2 SVGIG (reference sequence). V was clipped by 4 bases and J by 0 bases, with 3 bases between them. CDR3 length: 11 amino acids. The CDR3 region has the DNA TGTGCCTGGAATATGAACACTGAAGCTTTCTTT. Translating gives CAWNMNTEAFF.

The chain employs TRBV9 and TRBJ1-2, with D tentatively TRBD1 (5 bases). Trimming stripped 0 bases from V and 4 bases from J, with 13 bases between. This CDR3 has 15 amino acids. Germline assignment: CDR1 SGDLS and CDR2 YYNGEE. This CDR3 reads CASSVGDSLLYGYTF. The CDR3 DNA follows: TGTGCCAGCAGCGTAGGCGACAGCCTCCTCTATGGCTACACCTTC.

This chain links TRBV4-3 with TRBJ1-2; D is undetermined. The V end lost 0 bases, the J end lost 4 bases, and 15 bases lay between the germline ends. CDR1 is LGHNA, CDR2 YSLEER, per germline. There are 16 residues in the CDR3. CDR3 nucleotide sequence: TGCGCCAGCAGCCAAGATCTCGTAGGTTCTGGCTATGGCTACACCTTC. Protein product: CASSQDLVGSGYGYTF.

This clone was counted once. V gene TRBV25-1 combines with J gene TRBJ2-5; the D gene could be TRBD1 or TRBD2 (6 bases each). Germline CDR1 reads MGHDK; CDR2 reads SYGVNS. The CDR3 is 14 amino acids. Trimming left V 5 bases short and J 7 bases short, with 17 bases between. The CDR3 region is CASSLGGQVGTQYF. CDR3 coding DNA: TGTGCCAGCAGTTTAGGGGGGCAGGTCGGGACCCAGTACTTC.

The chain has TRBV11-2 and TRBJ1-1; D is uncertain. The CDR3 covers 14 residues. V lost 1 base, J lost 10 bases, and 16 bases lay in between. Germline-derived CDR1 and CDR2 are SGHAT and FQNNGV. CDR3 nucleotides: TGTGCCAGCAGCTTAGGGACTCTCCAGGAGGGAGCTTTCTTT. Its translation is CASSLGTLQEGAFF.

This clone has more than one count but fewer than ten. The V gene is TRBV7-9, the J gene TRBJ1-2; maybe TRBD1 (5 bases). The CDR3 consists of 13 residues. Germline-derived CDR1 and CDR2 are SEHNR and FQNEAQ (reference sequence). Trimming removed 1 base at V and 8 bases at J, with 11 bases between. CDR3 DNA: TGTGCCAGCAGCTTAGTCGGGGGTCGGGGCTACACCTTC. It translates to CASSLVGGRGYTF.

The chain couples TRBV19 to TRBJ1-1, with a weak D call TRBD1 (5 bases). V was pared by 5 bases and J by 2 bases, with 12 bases between. Germline CDR1 LNHDA, CDR2 SQIVND (reference sequence). The CDR3 loop spans 14 amino acids. As DNA, the CDR3 is TGTGCCAGTAGTTCCTGGGACGGCAACACTGAAGCTTTCTTT. It encodes CASSSWDGNTEAFF.

This chain links TRBV7-3 with TRBJ2-6; D is undetermined. This CDR3 has 16 residues. Trimming left V 0 bases short and J 4 bases short, with 10 bases between. Germline-derived CDR1 and CDR2 are SGHTA and FQGTGA. The CDR3 nucleotides are TGTGCCAGCAGCTTAACTCCCACTTTAGGGGCCAACGTCCTGACTTTC. Protein product: CASSLTPTLGANVLTF.